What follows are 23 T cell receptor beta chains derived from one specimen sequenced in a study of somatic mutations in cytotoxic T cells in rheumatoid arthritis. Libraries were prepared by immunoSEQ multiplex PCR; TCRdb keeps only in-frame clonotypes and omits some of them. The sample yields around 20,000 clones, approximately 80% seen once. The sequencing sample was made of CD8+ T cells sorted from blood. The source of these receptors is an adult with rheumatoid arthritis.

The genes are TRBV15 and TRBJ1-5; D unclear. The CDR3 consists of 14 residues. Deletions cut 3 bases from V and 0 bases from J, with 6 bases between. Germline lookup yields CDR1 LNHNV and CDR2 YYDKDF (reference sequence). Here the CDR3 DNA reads TGTGCCACCAGCAGTTCGAATAGCAATCAGCCCCAGCATTTT. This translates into CATSSSNSNQPQHF.

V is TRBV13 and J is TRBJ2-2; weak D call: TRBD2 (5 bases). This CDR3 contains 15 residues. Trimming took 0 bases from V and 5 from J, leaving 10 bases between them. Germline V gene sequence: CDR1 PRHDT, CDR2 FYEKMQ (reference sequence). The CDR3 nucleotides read TGTGCCAGCAGCTTAGGCCTAGCAGCTACCGGGGAGCTGTTTTTT. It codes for CASSLGLAATGELFF.

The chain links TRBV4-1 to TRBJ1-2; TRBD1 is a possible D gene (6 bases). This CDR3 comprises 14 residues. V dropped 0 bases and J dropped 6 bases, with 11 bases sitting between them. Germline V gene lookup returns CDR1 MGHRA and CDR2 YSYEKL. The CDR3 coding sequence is TGCGCCAGCAGCCAAGATTTTGCAGGGGATGGCTACACCTTC. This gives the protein CASSQDFAGDGYTF.

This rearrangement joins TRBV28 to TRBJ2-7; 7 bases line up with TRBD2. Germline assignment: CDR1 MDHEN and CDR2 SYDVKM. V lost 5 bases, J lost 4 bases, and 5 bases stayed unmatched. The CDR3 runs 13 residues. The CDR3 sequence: CASSAGGGYEQYV. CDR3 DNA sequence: TGTGCCAGCAGTGCTGGGGGGGGGTACGAGCAGTACGTC.

CDR3 loop: CASSLYGGNQPQHF. In DNA, the CDR3 is TGTGCCAGCAGCTTGTACGGGGGCAATCAGCCCCAGCATTTT. The chain links TRBV5-8 to TRBJ1-5; D gene unclear. The germline V and J ends were trimmed by 1 base and 2 bases, with 7 bases remaining between them. The CDR3 loop spans 14 amino acids. Germline V lookup: CDR1 SGHTS, CDR2 YDEGEE. Variable domain in full (rest from reference TRBV5-8 and TRBJ1-5): EAGVTQSPTHLIKTRGQQATLRCSPISGHTSVYWYQQALGLGLQFLLWYDEGEERNRGNFPPRFSGRQFPNYSSELNVNALELEDSALYLCASSLYGGNQPQHFGDGTRLSIL.

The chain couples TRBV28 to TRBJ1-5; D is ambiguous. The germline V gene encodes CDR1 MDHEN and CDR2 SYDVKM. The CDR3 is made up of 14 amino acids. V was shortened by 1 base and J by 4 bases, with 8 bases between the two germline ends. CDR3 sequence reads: CASSLYRDNQPQHF. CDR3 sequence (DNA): TGTGCCAGCAGTTTATACAGAGATAATCAGCCCCAGCATTTT.

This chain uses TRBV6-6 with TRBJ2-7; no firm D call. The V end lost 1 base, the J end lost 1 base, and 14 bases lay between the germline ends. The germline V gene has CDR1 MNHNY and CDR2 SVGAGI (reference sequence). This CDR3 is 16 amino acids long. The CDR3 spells CASSYWNEVGSYEQYF. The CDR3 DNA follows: TGTGCCAGCAGTTACTGGAACGAGGTAGGGTCCTACGAGCAGTACTTC.

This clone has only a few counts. The CDR3 sequence is CASSQGVSSYNEQFF. The CDR3 nucleotides read TGTGCCAGCAGCCAGGGCGTCAGCTCCTACAATGAGCAGTTCTTC. The chain employs TRBV4-2 and TRBJ2-1; D unresolved. Germline loops: CDR1 LGHNA, CDR2 YNFKEQ. The CDR3 sequence is 15 residues long. With 3 bases removed from V and 0 bases from J, the gap between germline ends came to 9 bases.

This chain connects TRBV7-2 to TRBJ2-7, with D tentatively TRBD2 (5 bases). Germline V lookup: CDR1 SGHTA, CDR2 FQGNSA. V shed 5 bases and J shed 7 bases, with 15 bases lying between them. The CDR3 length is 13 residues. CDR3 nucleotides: TGTGCCAGCAGCAACGGAGGAGGTTGGGAGCAGTACTTC. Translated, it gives CASSNGGGWEQYF.

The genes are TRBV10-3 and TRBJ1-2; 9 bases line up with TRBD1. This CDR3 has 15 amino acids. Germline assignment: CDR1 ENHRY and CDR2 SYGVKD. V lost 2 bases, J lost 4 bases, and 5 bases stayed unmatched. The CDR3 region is CAISEGTGISYGYTF. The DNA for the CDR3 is TGTGCCATCAGTGAGGGGACAGGGATATCCTATGGCTACACCTTC.

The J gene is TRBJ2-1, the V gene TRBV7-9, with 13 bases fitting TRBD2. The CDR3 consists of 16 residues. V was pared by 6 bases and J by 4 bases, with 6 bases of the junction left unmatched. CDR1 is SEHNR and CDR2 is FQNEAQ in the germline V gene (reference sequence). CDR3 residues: CASSPPGLAGYNEQFF. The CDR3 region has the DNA TGTGCCAGCAGTCCCCCGGGACTAGCGGGATACAATGAGCAGTTCTTC.

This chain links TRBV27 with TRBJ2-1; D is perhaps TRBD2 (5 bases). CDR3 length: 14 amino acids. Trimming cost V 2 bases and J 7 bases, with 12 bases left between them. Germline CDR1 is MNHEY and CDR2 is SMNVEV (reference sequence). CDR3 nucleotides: TGTGCCAGCAGTTTAAGGAAGGGCGGGAATGAGCAGTTCTTC. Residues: CASSLRKGGNEQFF.

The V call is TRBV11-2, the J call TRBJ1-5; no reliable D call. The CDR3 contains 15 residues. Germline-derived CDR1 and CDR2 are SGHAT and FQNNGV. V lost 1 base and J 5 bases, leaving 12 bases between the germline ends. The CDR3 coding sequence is TGTGCCAGCAGCTTAGTACCGACCCCGGATCAGCCCCAGCATTTT. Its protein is CASSLVPTPDQPQHF.

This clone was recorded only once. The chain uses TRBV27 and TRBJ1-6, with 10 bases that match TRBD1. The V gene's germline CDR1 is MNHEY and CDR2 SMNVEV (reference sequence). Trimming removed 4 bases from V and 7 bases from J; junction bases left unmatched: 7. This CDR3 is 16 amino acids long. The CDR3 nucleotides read TGTGCCAGCAGTTACCATAGGACAGGGGGAAATTCACCCCTCCACTTT. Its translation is CASSYHRTGGNSPLHF.

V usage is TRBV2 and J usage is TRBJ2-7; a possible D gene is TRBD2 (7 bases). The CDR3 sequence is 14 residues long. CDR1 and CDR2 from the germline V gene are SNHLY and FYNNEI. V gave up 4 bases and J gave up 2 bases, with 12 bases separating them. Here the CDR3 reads CASSGGGRTYEQYF. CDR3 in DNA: TGTGCCAGCAGTGGGGGGGGCCGGACCTACGAGCAGTACTTC.

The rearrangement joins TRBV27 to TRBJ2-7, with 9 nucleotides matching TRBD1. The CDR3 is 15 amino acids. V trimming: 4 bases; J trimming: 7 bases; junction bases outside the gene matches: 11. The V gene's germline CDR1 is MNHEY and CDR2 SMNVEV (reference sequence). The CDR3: CASSYSGTGFREQYF. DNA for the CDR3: TGTGCCAGCAGTTATTCCGGGACAGGGTTTAGGGAGCAGTACTTC.

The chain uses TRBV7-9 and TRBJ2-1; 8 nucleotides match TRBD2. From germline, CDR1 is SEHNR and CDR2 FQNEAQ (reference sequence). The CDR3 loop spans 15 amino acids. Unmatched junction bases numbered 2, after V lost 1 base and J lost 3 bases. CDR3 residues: CASSLVAGIYNEQFF. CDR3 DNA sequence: TGTGCCAGCAGCTTAGTAGCGGGGATCTACAATGAGCAGTTCTTC.

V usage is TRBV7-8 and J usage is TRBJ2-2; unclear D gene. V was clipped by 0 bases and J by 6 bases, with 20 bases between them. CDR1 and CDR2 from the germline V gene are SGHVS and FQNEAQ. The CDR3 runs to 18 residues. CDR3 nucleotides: TGTGCCAGCAGCTTAGCGGAGAATCCACATGGCCCCGCCGGGGAGCTGTTTTTT. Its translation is CASSLAENPHGPAGELFF.

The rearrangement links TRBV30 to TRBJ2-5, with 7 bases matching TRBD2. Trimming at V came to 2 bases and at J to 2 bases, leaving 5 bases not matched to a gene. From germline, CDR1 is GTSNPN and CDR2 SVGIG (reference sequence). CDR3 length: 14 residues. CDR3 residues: CAWSWGGGQETQYF. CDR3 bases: TGTGCCTGGAGTTGGGGCGGGGGACAAGAGACCCAGTACTTC.

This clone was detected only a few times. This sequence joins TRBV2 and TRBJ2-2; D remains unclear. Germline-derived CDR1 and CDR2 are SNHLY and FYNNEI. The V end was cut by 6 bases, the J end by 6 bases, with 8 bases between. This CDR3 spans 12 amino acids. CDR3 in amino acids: CASRLFPGELFF. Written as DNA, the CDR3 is TGTGCCAGCAGATTGTTCCCCGGGGAGCTGTTTTTT.

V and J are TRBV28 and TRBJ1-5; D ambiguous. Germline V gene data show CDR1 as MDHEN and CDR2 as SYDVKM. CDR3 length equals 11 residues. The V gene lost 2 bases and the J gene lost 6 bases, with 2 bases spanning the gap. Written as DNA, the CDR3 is TGTGCCAGCAGTTTAGGTCAGCCCCAGCATTTT. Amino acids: CASSLGQPQHF.

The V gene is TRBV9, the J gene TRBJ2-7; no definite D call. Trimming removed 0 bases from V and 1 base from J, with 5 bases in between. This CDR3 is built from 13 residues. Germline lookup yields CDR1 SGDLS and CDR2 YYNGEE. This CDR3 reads CASSVAASYEQYF. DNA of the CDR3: TGTGCCAGCAGCGTAGCGGCTTCCTACGAGCAGTACTTC.

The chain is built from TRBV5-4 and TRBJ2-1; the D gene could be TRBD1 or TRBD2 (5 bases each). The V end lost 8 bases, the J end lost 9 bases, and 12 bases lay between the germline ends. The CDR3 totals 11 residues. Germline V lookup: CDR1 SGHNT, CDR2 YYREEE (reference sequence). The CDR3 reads CASVVGVEQFF. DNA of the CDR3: TGTGCCAGTGTTGTGGGGGTTGAGCAGTTCTTC.